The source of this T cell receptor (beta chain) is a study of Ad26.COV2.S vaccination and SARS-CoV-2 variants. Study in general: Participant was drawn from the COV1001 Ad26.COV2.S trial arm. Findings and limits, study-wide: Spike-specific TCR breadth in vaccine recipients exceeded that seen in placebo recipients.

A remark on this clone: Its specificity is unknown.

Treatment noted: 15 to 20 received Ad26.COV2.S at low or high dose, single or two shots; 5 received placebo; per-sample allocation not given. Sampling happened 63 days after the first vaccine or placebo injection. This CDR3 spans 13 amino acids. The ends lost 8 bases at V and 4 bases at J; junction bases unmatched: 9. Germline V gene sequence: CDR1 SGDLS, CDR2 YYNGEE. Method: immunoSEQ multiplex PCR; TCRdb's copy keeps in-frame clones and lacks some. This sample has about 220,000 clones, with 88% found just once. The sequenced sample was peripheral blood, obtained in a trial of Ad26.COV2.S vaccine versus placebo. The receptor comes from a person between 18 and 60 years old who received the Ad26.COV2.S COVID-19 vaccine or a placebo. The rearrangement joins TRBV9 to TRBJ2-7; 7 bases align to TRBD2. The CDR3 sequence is CASRGDLSYEQYF. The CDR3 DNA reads TGTGCCAGTCGGGGGGATTTAAGTTACGAGCAGTACTTC.